One and the same sample provided the 32 T cell receptor beta chains below, sequenced in a study of blood T cells in healthy people across ages. PCR was performed a second time for 7 to 11 cycles using a sample-barcoded 5' primer and a J-beta primer mix. TCRdb itself ran the 5' RACE reads through MiXCR, one entry per CDR3 protein. This sample has some 700,000 distinct CDR3 sequences, with about 20% found just once. What was sequenced was blood. Receptor source: a man aged 70 or older in good health.

The chain is built from TRBV24-1 and TRBJ2-6; D is ambiguous. Germline V gene lookup returns CDR1 KGHDR and CDR2 SFDVKD. V lost 6 bases and J 0 bases, leaving 17 bases between the germline ends. The length of the CDR3 is 18 residues. This CDR3 reads CATSPKGRQSSGANVLTF. The CDR3 coding sequence is TGTGCCACCAGTCCGAAGGGCAGGCAGAGCTCTGGGGCCAACGTCCTGACTTTC.

This clonotype appeared a few times. The chain has TRBV6-5 and TRBJ2-5; a weak D match, TRBD2 (6 bases). The germline V gene encodes CDR1 MNHEY and CDR2 SVGAGI. The CDR3 is made up of 15 amino acids. Trimming stripped 6 bases from V and 4 bases from J, with 18 bases between. CDR3 nucleotides: TGTGCCAGCAGGCCCGGGGAAGGGAGGTCAGAGACCCAGTACTTC. This sequence encodes CASRPGEGRSETQYF.

This clonotype was detected ten times or more. The V call is TRBV7-7, the J call TRBJ2-1; no definite D call. Germline values: CDR1 SSHAT, CDR2 FNYEAQ (reference sequence). The CDR3 runs 13 residues. V was trimmed by 1 base and J by 6 bases, leaving 7 bases between them. CDR3 protein: CASSLESGNEQFF. DNA of the CDR3: TGTGCCAGCAGCTTAGAATCGGGCAATGAGCAGTTCTTC.

This clonotype was counted a few times. The rearrangement joins TRBV5-1 to TRBJ1-2; D remains unclear. Trimming removed 3 bases at V and 0 bases at J, with 15 bases between. From germline, CDR1 is SGHRS and CDR2 YFSETQ. There are 16 residues in the CDR3. Here the CDR3 reads CASSSGRTAPNYGYTF. The CDR3, as DNA: TGCGCCAGCAGCTCCGGGAGGACGGCTCCTAACTATGGCTACACCTTC. Together with reference TRBV5-1 and TRBJ1-2, the CDR3 gives the full variable domain: KAGVTQTPRYLIKTRGQQVTLSCSPISGHRSVSWYQQTPGQGLQFLFEYFSETQRNKGNFPGRFSGRQFSNSRSEMNVSTLELGDSALYLCASSSGRTAPNYGYTFGSGTRLTVV.

The chain joins TRBV7-2 to TRBJ2-3; D is undetermined. The CDR3 consists of 13 residues. Trimming stripped 3 bases from V and 4 bases from J, with 8 bases between. Germline CDR1 SGHTA, CDR2 FQGNSA. CDR3 sequence: CASSFPWSDTQYF. In nucleotides, the CDR3 is TGTGCCAGCAGCTTCCCTTGGTCAGATACGCAGTATTTT.

This clonotype was seen more than once but under ten times. The chain couples TRBV28 to TRBJ2-4, with D perhaps matching TRBD1 (6 bases). The V end lost 5 bases, the J end lost 2 bases, and 13 bases lay between the germline ends. The CDR3 is made up of 15 amino acids. The germline CDR1 and CDR2 sequences are MDHEN and SYDVKM. CDR3 bases: TGTGCCAGCAGTCTGGGGACACCCACCAAAAACATTCAGTACTTC. Amino acids: CASSLGTPTKNIQYF.

This clonotype has more than one count but fewer than ten. The chain combines TRBV12-3 or TRBV12-4 with TRBJ2-3; TRBD1 or TRBD2 may be the D gene (5 bases each). Trimming stripped 5 bases from V and 4 bases from J, with 19 bases between. CDR3 length equals 16 residues. CDR3 bases: TGTGCCAGCAGTCCCTTGGGACCTCGGCGGGCAGATACGCAGTATTTT. Translating it yields CASSPLGPRRADTQYF.

The V gene is TRBV7-9, the J gene TRBJ2-1; D remains unclear. V shed 1 base and J shed 1 base, with 14 bases lying between them. The CDR3 is 17 amino acids. The germline V gene encodes CDR1 SEHNR and CDR2 FQNEAQ (reference sequence). The CDR3 region is CASSLGWEGLSYNEQFF. For the CDR3, the DNA is TGTGCCAGCAGCTTAGGCTGGGAAGGGCTATCCTACAATGAGCAGTTCTTC.

This clonotype was seen only a few times. J is TRBJ2-1 and V is TRBV20-1, with D perhaps matching TRBD2 (5 bases). Trimming removed 0 bases from V and 0 bases from J, with 12 bases in between. This CDR3 contains 16 residues. CDR1 is DFQATT, CDR2 SNEGSKA, per germline (reference sequence). The DNA of the CDR3 is TGCAGTGCTAGAGATGTCGCGGGTGGCTCCTACAATGAGCAGTTCTTC. This sequence encodes CSARDVAGGSYNEQFF.

The rearrangement joins TRBV12-3 or TRBV12-4 to TRBJ1-5; a weak D match, TRBD1 (6 bases). CDR3 length: 13 residues. Trimming removed 6 bases from V and 9 bases from J, with 15 bases in between. The CDR3 region is CASSSGVPLPQHF. The CDR3 DNA reads as TGTGCCAGCAGCTCAGGGGTACCGCTGCCCCAGCATTTT.

The rearrangement joins TRBV20-1 to TRBJ2-1, with 8 bases aligning to TRBD2. The CDR3 totals 15 residues. Looked up from germline, CDR1 is DFQATT and CDR2 is SNEGSKA (reference sequence). V dropped 0 bases and J dropped 2; count of bases not matched to a gene: 3. The CDR3 region is CSARDFGGAYNEQFF. DNA for the CDR3: TGCAGTGCTAGAGATTTCGGGGGGGCCTACAATGAGCAGTTCTTC.

This clonotype has only a few counts. The V gene is TRBV12-3 or TRBV12-4, the J gene TRBJ2-2; 9 bases match TRBD2. Germline trimming cut 4 bases from V and 2 bases from J; bases unmatched to any gene: 5. CDR3 length equals 16 residues. The CDR3 region is CASSSSGRKNTGELFF. CDR3 in DNA: TGTGCCAGCAGTTCGAGCGGGAGGAAAAACACCGGGGAGCTGTTTTTT.

This clonotype was detected only a few times. This sequence joins TRBV18 and TRBJ1-1; tentatively, D is TRBD1 (5 bases). Germline CDR1 reads KGHSH; CDR2 reads LQKENI. The V gene lost 2 bases and the J gene lost 3 bases, with 13 bases spanning the gap. The CDR3 loop spans 15 amino acids. CDR3 DNA sequence: TGTGCCAGCTCACCATCGGGCCGAGGGGACACTGAAGCTTTCTTT. This translates into CASSPSGRGDTEAFF. Together with reference TRBV18 and TRBJ1-1, the CDR3 gives the full variable domain: NAGVMQNPRHLVRRRGQEARLRCSPMKGHSHVYWYRQLPEEGLKFMVYLQKENIIDESGMPKERFSAEFPKEGPSILRIQQVVRGDSAAYFCASSPSGRGDTEAFFGQGTRLTVV.

In this sample, this clonotype turned up a few times. The rearrangement joins TRBV29-1 to TRBJ1-5; D is possibly TRBD1 (5 bases). V gave up 4 bases and J gave up 5 bases, with 15 bases separating them. The CDR3 has 14 residues. Germline CDR1 reads SQVTM; CDR2 reads ANQGSEA. The CDR3 region is CSVAWGRADQPQHF. The CDR3 bases are TGCAGCGTTGCTTGGGGGAGGGCCGATCAGCCCCAGCATTTT.

The J gene is TRBJ2-2, the V gene TRBV18; D might be TRBD1 (6 bases). Trimming took off 3 bases at V and 4 bases at J, with 12 bases between the two ends. This CDR3 has 15 residues. CDR1 and CDR2 (germline): KGHSH, LQKENI. This chain's CDR3 is CASSPQGTSTGELFF. In nucleotides, the CDR3 is TGTGCCAGCTCACCCCAGGGGACGAGCACCGGGGAGCTGTTTTTT.

The V gene is TRBV6-5, the J gene TRBJ2-5; D is uncertain. The CDR3 consists of 11 residues. With 2 bases removed from V and 7 bases from J, the gap between germline ends came to 5 bases. Germline-derived CDR1 and CDR2 are MNHEY and SVGAGI. The chain's CDR3 is CASSYGLTQYF. The DNA of the CDR3 is TGTGCCAGCAGTTACGGGCTGACCCAGTACTTC.

The J gene is TRBJ2-1, the V gene TRBV2; D unresolved. Looked up from germline, CDR1 is SNHLY and CDR2 is FYNNEI. This CDR3 spans 12 amino acids. The V end was cut by 4 bases, the J end by 7 bases, with 8 bases between. This CDR3 reads CASSVYANEQFF. The CDR3 nucleotides are TGTGCCAGCAGTGTATATGCGAATGAGCAGTTCTTC.

V usage is TRBV5-1 and J usage is TRBJ1-5; maybe TRBD1 (5 bases). Trimming took 0 bases from V and 7 from J, leaving 14 bases between them. This CDR3 is built from 15 residues. Germline CDR1 is SGHRS and CDR2 is YFSETQ. CDR3: CASSLDPGREQPQHF. The CDR3 bases are TGCGCCAGCAGCTTGGATCCGGGGCGCGAACAGCCCCAGCATTTT.

V gene TRBV7-3 combines with J gene TRBJ2-2; 7 positions match TRBD2. Germline V CDR1 and CDR2: SGHTA, FQGTGA. Germline trimming cut 2 bases from V and 1 base from J; bases unmatched to any gene: 4. CDR3 length: 16 amino acids. Here the CDR3 DNA reads TGTGCCAGCAGCTTACAGGGAGGGATGAACACCGGGGAGCTGTTTTTT. Encoded protein: CASSLQGGMNTGELFF.

This chain connects TRBV3-1 to TRBJ2-5; no clear D. The CDR3 totals 16 residues. Germline V gene lookup returns CDR1 LGHDT and CDR2 YNNKEL (reference sequence). The V and J ends lost 1 base and 2 bases respectively, with 14 bases between them. CDR3 in amino acids: CASSQVVKLEQETQYF. In nucleotides, the CDR3 is TGTGCCAGCAGCCAAGTGGTTAAGCTAGAACAAGAGACCCAGTACTTC.

The rearrangement joins TRBV12-3 or TRBV12-4 to TRBJ1-6; D is perhaps TRBD1 (5 bases). This CDR3 is built from 16 residues. Trimming took off 6 bases at V and 3 bases at J, with 15 bases between the two ends. In DNA, the CDR3 is TGTGCCAGCAGCGGGAGTCAAGGGGTCTATAATTCACCCCTCCACTTT. This encodes CASSGSQGVYNSPLHF.

The V gene is TRBV7-2, the J gene TRBJ1-4; the D is unclear. The CDR3 spans 15 residues. CDR1 and CDR2 from the germline V gene are SGHTA and FQGNSA. Trimming removed 6 bases at V and 0 bases at J, with 11 bases between. The CDR3 protein is CASSRPGATNEKLFF. CDR3 nucleotides: TGTGCCAGCAGTCGACCGGGTGCAACTAATGAAAAACTGTTTTTT.

This clonotype was observed once. One end of the junction is discordant with germline, which a read error may explain. This chain links TRBV7-9 with TRBJ1-1, with D possibly being TRBD1 (6 bases). The CDR3 runs to 14 residues. Germline V gene lookup returns CDR1 SEHNR and CDR2 FQNEAQ (reference sequence). In nucleotides, the CDR3 is TGTGCCAGCAGCTTAAACTTGGGGGACACTCAAGCTTTCTTT. It is translated as CASSLNLGDTQAFF.

This clonotype has more than one count but fewer than ten. The rearrangement links TRBV29-1 to TRBJ2-3; D tentatively fits TRBD1 or TRBD2 (5 bases each). Germline loops: CDR1 SQVTM, CDR2 ANQGSEA. The length of the CDR3 is 13 residues. Trimming shortened V by 4 bases and J by 2 bases, and 10 bases separated the two germline ends. CDR3: CSVAGRTTDTQYF. CDR3 coding DNA: TGCAGCGTTGCGGGACGGACCACAGATACGCAGTATTTT.

This clonotype was found a few times. V gene TRBV28 combines with J gene TRBJ2-5, with TRBD1 matching 10 bases. V trimming: 4 bases; J trimming: 5 bases; junction bases outside the gene matches: 7. This CDR3 has 15 amino acids. CDR1 is MDHEN and CDR2 is SYDVKM in the germline V gene. This CDR3 reads CASSSPGQGRETQYF. The DNA of the CDR3 is TGTGCCAGCAGTTCACCGGGACAGGGGAGGGAGACCCAGTACTTC. Drawing the rest from reference TRBV28 and TRBJ2-5, the complete variable domain is DVKVTQSSRYLVKRTGEKVFLECVQDMDHENMFWYRQDPGLGLRLIYFSYDVKMKEKGDIPEGYSVSREKKERFSLILESASTNQTSMYLCASSSPGQGRETQYFGPGTRLLVL.

This clonotype has a handful of counts. J is TRBJ1-4 and V is TRBV29-1; 9 bases fit TRBD1. The germline V gene has CDR1 SQVTM and CDR2 ANQGSEA. V lost 6 bases, J lost 8 bases, and 7 bases stayed unmatched. The CDR3 is made up of 13 amino acids. CDR3 nucleotides: TGCAGCGTGACGGGACAGGGAAGCGAAAAACTGTTTTTT. It translates to CSVTGQGSEKLFF.

Comments on this clonotype: This may stem from a read error, because a much larger clone lies one nucleotide away. V gene TRBV6-5 combines with J gene TRBJ1-6; 8 bases map to TRBD1. The CDR3 has 15 residues. Germline trimming cut 0 bases from V and 8 bases from J; bases unmatched to any gene: 3. Germline V gene lookup returns CDR1 MNHEY and CDR2 SVGAGI. CDR3 sequence: CASSYSRRGHSPLHF. The DNA for the CDR3 is TGTGCCAGCAGTTACTCGCGCAGGGGGCATTCACCCCTCCACTTT.

This clonotype has just a few counts. The CDR3 does not end in the conserved phenylalanine or tryptophan, so this is likely a read error. The chain employs TRBV28 and TRBJ1-4, with 7 nucleotides matching TRBD1. V lost 7 bases and J lost 7; bases outside the gene matches: 15. CDR1 is MDHEN and CDR2 is SYDVKM in the germline V gene. The CDR3 has 16 amino acids. CDR3 protein: CASKEGGGGLSEKLFL. CDR3 bases: TGTGCCAGCAAAGAAGGGGGCGGCGGGCTTAGTGAAAAACTGTTTCTT.

This chain joins TRBV12-3 or TRBV12-4 and TRBJ2-5; tentatively, D is TRBD1 (6 bases). Between the trimmed V and J ends, which lost 5 bases and 4 bases, there was a span of 26 bases. This CDR3 has 18 amino acids. Written as DNA, the CDR3 is TGTGCCAGCAGTCCACAGGGCACGTACGGACGGAACAGAGAGACCCAGTACTTC. Encoded protein: CASSPQGTYGRNRETQYF.

The gene calls are TRBV6-2 or TRBV6-3 and TRBJ2-1, with D perhaps matching TRBD2 (6 bases). The CDR3 spans 13 residues. The ends were cut back, 6 bases at V and 10 bases at J, with 16 bases in the middle. Germline CDR1 reads MNHEY; CDR2 reads SVGEGT. The CDR3 DNA reads TGTGCCAGCAGCCAGGACGGGAGACGGGAGCAGTTCTTC. It encodes CASSQDGRREQFF.

In its sample, this clonotype was seen a few times. The J gene is TRBJ2-1, the V gene TRBV12-3 or TRBV12-4, with 9 bases aligning to TRBD2. The CDR3 totals 15 residues. Germline trimming cut 6 bases from V and 3 bases from J; bases unmatched to any gene: 6. CDR3 DNA: TGTGCCAGCAGCAGACTAGCGGAGATCTACAATGAGCAGTTCTTC. Amino acid sequence: CASSRLAEIYNEQFF.

The chain recombines TRBV3-1 with TRBJ1-2, with D possibly matching TRBD1 (5 bases). The V and J ends lost 4 bases and 0 bases respectively, with 21 bases between them. CDR1 is LGHDT and CDR2 is YNNKEL in the germline V gene (reference sequence). This CDR3 has 18 residues. This CDR3 is CASSRRYVRGSANYGYTF. Here the CDR3 DNA reads TGTGCCAGCAGCCGTCGGTACGTCCGGGGGTCAGCTAACTATGGCTACACCTTC.